One TCR beta chain is described in this entry. This sample is drawn from a study of blood T cell repertoires in COVID-19. Study as a whole: Spain, Italy and the United States supplied samples that represented acute and convalescent COVID-19.

Authors' analysis steps: Estimates of nucleated cell counts were drawn from the amplification of reference gene primers. The method was immunoSEQ multiplex PCR; TCRdb's version includes in-frame clones alone and lacks a portion of them. D and trimming come from the DNA, and the V and J calls and clone size come from that table. The sample lists under 75,000 clones; more than 80% were seen once. Germline V gives CDR1 MNHEY, CDR2 SVGEGT. V was trimmed by 3 bases and J by 0 bases, leaving 8 bases between them. There are 14 residues in the CDR3. The sample was peripheral blood. The TCR was taken from a man aged 50 to 60 with acute or convalescent COVID-19. This chain joins TRBV6-2 or TRBV6-3 and TRBJ1-2, with unresolved D. DNA for the CDR3: TGTGCCAGCAGTTATAAGAGGACTAACTATGGCTACACCTTC. Translating it yields CASSYKRTNYGYTF.